The T cell receptor beta chain under discussion was sequenced for a study of blood T cell repertoires in COVID-19. Study overall: Donors in the United States, Italy and Spain gave samples during acute or convalescent COVID-19. Nucleic acid was either cDNA or gDNA, and it came from T cells, B-cell-depleted T cells, or PBMCs.

V was cut by 4 bases and J by 4 bases, with 13 bases left in between. Germline V gene data show CDR1 as SGHDN and CDR2 as FVKESK. CDR3 length equals 15 residues. Original methodology: Quantification of nucleated cells was approximated via reference gene primer amplification. The repertoire was sequenced with immunoSEQ multiplex PCR; TCRdb's copy has only in-frame clones and lacks some. V and J calls and clone size follow that table, whereas D and trimming were derived from the DNA. The data show more than 200,000 clones, about 85% seen once. The chain recombines TRBV14 with TRBJ1-4, with D maybe TRBD1 (6 bases). This receptor was identified in a young man with active or convalescent COVID-19. Source material: peripheral blood. Written as DNA, the CDR3 is TGTGCCAGCAGCCCTACAGGGATATATAATGAAAAACTGTTTTTT. Translation gives CASSPTGIYNEKLFF.